These 15 T cell receptor beta chains were sequenced from one sample in a study of patients and donors after allogeneic stem cell transplantation. TCRdb ran MiXCR on the RT-PCR reads and lists one entry per CDR3 protein. The sample comprises 98,000 or so distinct CDR3 sequences, 35% of which are singletons, and around 30% rests with the top ten. Specimen: blood, either unsorted or a sorted T cell fraction (not recorded which). The receptors stem from a human donor who was either an allogeneic HSCT recipient or a stem cell or donor lymphocyte infusion donor (not recorded which). It is not recorded whose cells these are; they may come from a transplant donor.

The rearrangement links TRBV18 to TRBJ2-7, with no clear D. The CDR3 consists of 12 residues. Germline values: CDR1 KGHSH, CDR2 LQKENI. The V gene lost 4 bases and the J gene lost 5 bases, with 9 bases spanning the gap. This chain's CDR3 is CASSLSRNEQYF. The DNA for the CDR3 is TGTGCCAGCTCACTTTCCAGGAACGAGCAGTACTTC. The full variable domain, completed using reference TRBV18 and TRBJ2-7, is NAGVMQNPRHLVRRRGQEARLRCSPMKGHSHVYWYRQLPEEGLKFMVYLQKENIIDESGMPKERFSAEFPKEGPSILRIQQVVRGDSAAYFCASSLSRNEQYFGPGTRLTVT.

The chain couples TRBV24-1 to TRBJ2-3; unclear D gene. Germline V CDR1 and CDR2: KGHDR, SFDVKD. The CDR3 runs 14 residues. The V gene lost 3 bases and the J gene lost 0 bases, with 6 bases spanning the gap. This chain's CDR3 is CATSDPGSTDTQYF. In nucleotides, the CDR3 is TGTGCCACCAGTGATCCTGGGAGCACAGATACGCAGTATTTT.

There are a few counts of this clonotype. This chain joins TRBV20-1 and TRBJ1-2; the D is unclear. The V and J ends lost 0 bases and 4 bases respectively, with 9 bases between them. The V gene's germline CDR1 is DFQATT and CDR2 SNEGSKA (reference sequence). The CDR3 spans 13 residues. In DNA, the CDR3 is TGCAGTGCTAGAGAACAGCCGTTCTATGGCTACACCTTC. This sequence encodes CSAREQPFYGYTF.

This clonotype was counted only a few times. The V call is TRBV12-3 or TRBV12-4, the J call TRBJ1-5; D may be TRBD1 (5 bases). The CDR3 is made up of 14 amino acids. V was shortened by 2 bases and J by 7 bases, with 12 bases between the two germline ends. As DNA, the CDR3 is TGTGCCAGCAGTTTAACGCAGGGCCAGCAGCCCCAGCATTTT. Its protein is CASSLTQGQQPQHF.

J is TRBJ2-1 and V is TRBV4-3; D might be TRBD2 (6 bases). V was cut by 0 bases and J by 8 bases, with 11 bases left in between. The CDR3 has 14 amino acids. Germline values: CDR1 LGHNA, CDR2 YSLEER. DNA for the CDR3: TGCGCCAGCAGCCAAGATTGGTGGGGGGATGAGCAGTTCTTC. Translation: CASSQDWWGDEQFF.

This chain joins TRBV6-5 and TRBJ2-5; 8 positions match TRBD2. Looked up from germline, CDR1 is MNHEY and CDR2 is SVGAGI. Trimming cost V 6 bases and J 3 bases; bases outside gene matches: 9. This CDR3 has 15 residues. CDR3 loop: CASRKSGRREETQYF. The CDR3 DNA reads as TGTGCCAGCAGAAAGAGCGGGAGAAGAGAAGAGACCCAGTACTTC.

This clonotype came up a few times. This rearrangement joins TRBV6-2 or TRBV6-3 to TRBJ1-1; no definite D call. V was trimmed by 0 bases and J by 6 bases, leaving 11 bases between them. Germline-derived CDR1 and CDR2 are MNHEY and SVGEGT. This CDR3 has 14 residues. The CDR3 DNA reads TGTGCCAGCAGTTACTCCCCATTAAGCTCTGAAGCTTTCTTT. Translation: CASSYSPLSSEAFF.

V usage is TRBV20-1 and J usage is TRBJ1-2; no clear D gene. The V and J ends lost 5 bases and 0 bases respectively, with 16 bases between them. The CDR3 covers 15 residues. The V gene's germline CDR1 is DFQATT and CDR2 SNEGSKA (reference sequence). CDR3 sequence reads: CSAFLLRSANYGYTF. The CDR3 nucleotides read TGCAGTGCTTTCCTCCTCCGATCCGCTAACTATGGCTACACCTTC.

CDR3 protein: CAISLVSYNEQFF. CDR3 nucleotide sequence: TGTGCCATCAGCCTAGTCTCTTACAATGAGCAGTTCTTC. The J gene is TRBJ2-1, the V gene TRBV10-3; D uncertain. This CDR3 is 13 amino acids long. CDR1 and CDR2 from the germline V gene are ENHRY and SYGVKD. V was shortened by 6 bases and J by 4 bases, with 10 bases between the two germline ends.

V gene TRBV20-1 combines with J gene TRBJ1-2, with D maybe TRBD1 (5 bases). Germline V lookup: CDR1 DFQATT, CDR2 SNEGSKA (reference sequence). This CDR3 is built from 12 residues. The ends were cut back, 6 bases at V and 8 bases at J, with 16 bases in the middle. This CDR3 reads CSAPRREGGYTF. The CDR3, as DNA: TGCAGTGCCCCCCGCAGGGAGGGAGGCTACACCTTC.

This clonotype was recorded a few times. The chain is built from TRBV6-5 and TRBJ1-6; D may be TRBD1 (5 bases). Germline values: CDR1 MNHEY, CDR2 SVGAGI. This CDR3 contains 18 residues. With 5 bases removed from V and 0 bases from J, the gap between germline ends came to 17 bases. The CDR3 loop is CASSTTGRRSSYNSPLHF. The CDR3 nucleotides are TGTGCCAGCAGTACAACGGGGCGCAGGAGCTCCTATAATTCACCCCTCCACTTT.

This clonotype was observed a handful of times. CDR3 sequence: CASRRTASSLAPFPYGYTF. CDR3 DNA sequence: TGTGCCAGCAGAAGGACAGCCTCTTCCTTGGCTCCCTTTCCTTATGGCTACACCTTC. The chain combines TRBV11-2 with TRBJ1-2; D is perhaps TRBD1 (6 bases). The CDR3 is made up of 19 amino acids. Trimming took 6 bases from V and 5 from J, leaving 31 bases between them. Germline V lookup: CDR1 SGHAT, CDR2 FQNNGV.

This clonotype was detected a few times. This sequence joins TRBV7-8 and TRBJ1-1; TRBD1 agrees at 7 bases. There are 13 residues in the CDR3. Germline CDR1 and CDR2: SGHVS and FQNEAQ. The ends lost 5 bases at V and 10 bases at J; junction bases unmatched: 10. CDR3 coding DNA: TGTGCCAGCAGCCTCAGCGGTAACAGGGGAGCTTTCTTT. Its translation: CASSLSGNRGAFF.

V is TRBV29-1 and J is TRBJ2-3; no clear D. The germline CDR1 and CDR2 sequences are SQVTM and ANQGSEA. With 8 bases removed from V and 0 bases from J, the gap between germline ends came to 12 bases. This CDR3 spans 13 amino acids. CDR3 nucleotides: TGCAGCACCAGCGAAACTAGCACAGATACGCAGTATTTT. This codes for CSTSETSTDTQYF.

The chain joins TRBV7-2 to TRBJ2-3, with D tentatively TRBD1 (5 bases). Germline values: CDR1 SGHTA, CDR2 FQGNSA. V was cut by 2 bases and J by 3 bases, with 9 bases left in between. The CDR3 loop spans 14 amino acids. The CDR3 DNA follows: TGTGCCAGCAGCTTACAGGGAAGGACAGATACGCAGTATTTT. It specifies CASSLQGRTDTQYF.